Given below is one TCR beta chain in context. This CDR3 region has 14 residues. In germline, CDR1 is SGHAT, CDR2 FQNNGV. V gave up 4 bases and J gave up 3 bases; unmatched junction bases: 6. Assay: immunoSEQ multiplex PCR; the TCRdb copy retains only in-frame clones and omits some. The table includes about 100,000 clones, almost 96% detected once. These data come from a study of technical replicates of blood from a handful of donors. Sequencing input: T cells isolated from PBMCs. The chain uses TRBV11-2 and TRBJ2-7, with 7 positions matching TRBD2. This receptor was taken from a human donor in good health. The CDR3 loop is CASSSRTRNYEQYF. The CDR3 nucleotides are TGTGCCAGCAGCTCAAGGACTAGAAACTACGAGCAGTACTTC. Based on the CDR3 plus reference TRBV11-2 and TRBJ2-7, the full variable domain is EAGVAQSPRYKIIEKRQSVAFWCNPISGHATLYWYQQILGQGPKLLIQFQNNGVVDDSQLPKDRFSAERLKGVDSTLKIQPAKLEDSAVYLCASSSRTRNYEQYFGPGTRLTVT.